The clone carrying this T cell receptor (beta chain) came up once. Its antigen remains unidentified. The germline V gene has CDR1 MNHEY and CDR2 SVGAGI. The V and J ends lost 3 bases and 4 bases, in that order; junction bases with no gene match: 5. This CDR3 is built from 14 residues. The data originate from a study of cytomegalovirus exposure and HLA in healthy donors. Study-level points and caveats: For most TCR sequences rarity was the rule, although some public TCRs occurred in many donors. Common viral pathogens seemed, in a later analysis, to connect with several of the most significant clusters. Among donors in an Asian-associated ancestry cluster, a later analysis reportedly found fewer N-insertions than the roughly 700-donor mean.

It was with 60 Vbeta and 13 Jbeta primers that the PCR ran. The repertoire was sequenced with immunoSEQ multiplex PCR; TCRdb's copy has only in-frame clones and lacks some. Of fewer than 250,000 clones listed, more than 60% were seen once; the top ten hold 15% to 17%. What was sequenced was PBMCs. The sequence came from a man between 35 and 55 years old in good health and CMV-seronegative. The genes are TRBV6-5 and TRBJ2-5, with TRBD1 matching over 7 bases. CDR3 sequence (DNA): TGTGCCAGCAGTTATAGAAGGGGGCGAGAGACCCAGTACTTC. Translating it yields CASSYRRGRETQYF.